This section outlines one T cell receptor beta chain sequence together with its context. The antigen is undetermined. Measured with immunoSEQ multiplex PCR; TCRdb has only the in-frame clones, and not every one. The table shows 30,000 to 35,000 clones, with more than 60% occurring only once. Using viral peptide pools, the ViraFEST assay grew out antigen-specific CD4+ T cells prior to sequencing. Culture lasted approximately 10 days before CD4+ T cell isolation. Infection dated between March and December 2020, before the Alpha, Beta and Delta variants reached the United States. IL-2 at about 9.7 IU/ml and peptides at 10 ug/ml were added to cultured PBMC, around 2 million per well. Researchers swapped half the medium for IL-2 medium on both days 3 and 7. Per the germline V gene, CDR1 is SGHTA and CDR2 is FQGNSA. The CDR3 covers 15 residues. V was pared by 2 bases and J by 2 bases, with 12 bases between.

This sample is drawn from a study of vaccination effects on CD4 cells after COVID-19. This TCR derives from a human donor who had a prior SARS-CoV-2 infection. V is TRBV7-2 and J is TRBJ2-5, with D possibly being TRBD1 (7 bases). The sample was CD4+ T cells from PBMCs cultured with a peptide pool, taken before COVID-19 vaccination. CDR3 amino acids: CASSLWSGGQETQYF. The DNA for the CDR3 is TGTGCCAGCAGCTTATGGTCAGGGGGGCAAGAGACCCAGTACTTC.